The 10 T cell receptor beta chains below all came from one sample that was sequenced in a study of T-cell memory formation after mild COVID-19. From the 5' RACE reads, TCRdb called clonotypes with MiXCR, one entry per CDR3 protein. The sample contains 400,000 to 500,000 distinct CDR3 sequences, roughly 18% of which appear only once. The sequenced sample was PBMCs or a T cell subset sorted from them (not recorded which). The source of these receptors is a man younger than 35 who had mild COVID-19 (a few samples of this study predate the infection). Cell type and time point are not known.

This clonotype appeared many times. The genes are TRBV18 and TRBJ2-7; D may be TRBD1 (6 bases). Germline CDR1 reads KGHSH; CDR2 reads LQKENI. Between the trimmed V and J ends, which lost 3 bases and 3 bases, there was a span of 6 bases. The CDR3 extends over 12 amino acids. This CDR3 is CASSPDSYEQYV. DNA for the CDR3: TGTGCCAGCTCACCGGACAGCTACGAGCAGTACGTC.

The V call is TRBV5-1, the J call TRBJ1-4; 9 nucleotides match TRBD1. J was trimmed by 6 bases and V by 5 bases; bases with no gene match: 2. Germline V gives CDR1 SGHRS, CDR2 YFSETQ. The CDR3 is 13 amino acids. The CDR3 bases are TGCGCCAGCAGGCGGGACAGGGATGAAAAACTGTTTTTT. Translating gives CASRRDRDEKLFF.

This clonotype showed up just a few times. The CDR3 is CASSDHGTDTQYF. Written as DNA, the CDR3 is TGTGCCAGCAGCGATCATGGCACAGATACGCAGTATTTT. The V and J genes are TRBV7-3 and TRBJ2-3; D is ambiguous. Germline assignment: CDR1 SGHTA and CDR2 FQGTGA. V was pared by 5 bases and J by 1 base, with 7 bases between. The CDR3 runs to 13 residues. Filled out from reference TRBV7-3 and TRBJ2-3, the complete variable domain reads GAGVSQTPSNKVTEKGKYVELRCDPISGHTALYWYRQSLGQGPEFLIYFQGTGAADDSGLPNDRFFAVRPEGSVSTLKIQRTERGDSAVYLCASSDHGTDTQYFGPGTRLTVL.

This chain joins TRBV5-4 and TRBJ2-5; TRBD2 aligns across 7 bases. The ends lost 3 bases at V and 4 bases at J; junction bases unmatched: 9. The germline gives CDR1 SGHNT, CDR2 YYREEE (reference sequence). The CDR3 is 15 residues long. The CDR3 sequence is CASSSGGAGRETQYF. The CDR3 nucleotides are TGTGCCAGCAGCTCGGGGGGAGCGGGTCGAGAGACCCAGTACTTC.

This clonotype has at least ten counts. The J gene is TRBJ1-5, the V gene TRBV7-8; D ambiguous. This CDR3 is 12 amino acids long. The V end was cut by 2 bases, the J end by 1 base, with 0 bases between. Germline loops: CDR1 SGHVS, CDR2 FQNEAQ. The CDR3, as DNA: TGTGCCAGCAGCTTAAGCAATCAGCCCCAGCATTTT. Amino acid sequence: CASSLSNQPQHF.

This clonotype showed up many times. The chain links TRBV5-1 to TRBJ2-5; D may be TRBD1 (6 bases). CDR3 length: 16 amino acids. V was cut by 4 bases and J by 0 bases, with 16 bases left in between. Germline CDR1 SGHRS, CDR2 YFSETQ. The chain's CDR3 is CASSIGQRLYQETQYF. CDR3 coding DNA: TGCGCCAGCAGCATCGGACAGAGATTGTACCAAGAGACCCAGTACTTC. Variable domain in full (rest from reference TRBV5-1 and TRBJ2-5): KAGVTQTPRYLIKTRGQQVTLSCSPISGHRSVSWYQQTPGQGLQFLFEYFSETQRNKGNFPGRFSGRQFSNSRSEMNVSTLELGDSALYLCASSIGQRLYQETQYFGPGTRLLVL.

Only a few counts were recorded for this clonotype. The chain uses TRBV20-1 and TRBJ2-5; maybe TRBD2 (6 bases). Per the germline V gene, CDR1 is DFQATT and CDR2 is SNEGSKA (reference sequence). The CDR3 has 13 amino acids. CDR3 coding DNA: TGCAGCCTCCAAGGGGACTCACAAGAGACCCAGTACTTC. Encoded protein: CSLQGDSQETQYF.

This clonotype was found a few times. This sequence joins TRBV4-3 and TRBJ1-2; 10 bases agree with TRBD1. The CDR3 length is 15 residues. Per the germline V gene, CDR1 is LGHNA and CDR2 is YSLEER. Unmatched junction bases numbered 6, after V lost 4 bases and J lost 4 bases. The chain's CDR3 is CASSRGTGEFYGYTF. CDR3 sequence (DNA): TGCGCCAGCAGCCGCGGGACAGGGGAATTCTATGGCTACACCTTC.

This clonotype was seen a few times. This sequence joins TRBV7-2 and TRBJ2-3, with no clear D. Germline V gene data show CDR1 as SGHTA and CDR2 as FQGNSA. The CDR3 loop spans 12 amino acids. Trimming removed 4 bases from V and 4 bases from J, with 6 bases in between. CDR3 nucleotide sequence: TGTGCCAGCAGCTGGTTGGCAGATACGCAGTATTTT. Translating gives CASSWLADTQYF.

This clonotype was observed once. J is TRBJ2-3 and V is TRBV30; tentative D call: TRBD1 (5 bases). Per the germline V gene, CDR1 is GTSNPN and CDR2 is SVGIG (reference sequence). The CDR3 runs to 15 residues. V was shortened by 0 bases and J by 2 bases, with 12 bases between the two germline ends. The DNA for the CDR3 is TGTGCCTGGAGTGTAGCCAGGGCCTTCACAGATACGCAGTATTTT. This gives the protein CAWSVARAFTDTQYF.